Each of the 6 T cell receptor beta chains below was sequenced from the same sample in a study of blood T cell repertoires in COVID-19. Generated by immunoSEQ multiplex PCR, the TCRdb table keeps only in-frame clones and is missing some. The data show around 86,000 clones, 83% seen once. The sample taken for sequencing was peripheral blood. Source of these receptors: an elderly woman with acute or convalescent COVID-19.

This clone was observed a few times. J is TRBJ1-2 and V is TRBV12-3 or TRBV12-4; D possibly corresponds to TRBD1 (5 bases). V gave up 6 bases and J gave up 6 bases, with 11 bases separating them. The length of the CDR3 is 12 residues. CDR3 bases: TGTGCCAGCAGGAATCAGGGAAATGGCTACACCTTC. This sequence encodes CASRNQGNGYTF.

The gene calls are TRBV7-8 and TRBJ2-1; D remains ambiguous. V lost 2 bases and J lost 7, with 12 bases in between. This CDR3 comprises 14 residues. CDR1 is SGHVS and CDR2 is FQNEAQ in the germline V gene. The CDR3 DNA follows: TGTGCCAGCAGCTTATTCCAGCCGACTAATGAGCAGTTCTTC. Translated, it gives CASSLFQPTNEQFF.

The rearrangement uses TRBV4-1 and TRBJ1-4; no clear D. Germline V lookup: CDR1 MGHRA, CDR2 YSYEKL. The CDR3 has 15 amino acids. Trimming left V 3 bases short and J 4 bases short, with 12 bases between. CDR3 region: CASSQVGVGNEKLFF. For the CDR3, the DNA is TGCGCCAGCAGCCAGGTCGGGGTGGGTAATGAAAAACTGTTTTTT.

V is TRBV7-2 and J is TRBJ2-1; 12 bases are shared with TRBD2. Germline values: CDR1 SGHTA, CDR2 FQGNSA. The CDR3 sequence is 19 residues long. V lost 5 bases and J lost 6; bases outside the gene matches: 17. CDR3 region: CASSPKTSGRVYGRNEQFF. The CDR3 DNA is TGTGCCAGCAGCCCAAAGACTAGCGGGAGAGTATATGGGCGCAATGAGCAGTTCTTC.

This chain uses TRBV6-1 with TRBJ2-7, with TRBD2 identical over 7 bases. CDR3 size: 17 residues. The ends lost 0 bases at V and 2 bases at J; junction bases unmatched: 10. CDR1 and CDR2 (germline): MNHNS, SASEGT. CDR3 in amino acids: CASSEAALSGWTYEQYF. The CDR3 region has the DNA TGTGCCAGCAGTGAAGCGGCCCTTAGCGGGTGGACCTACGAGCAGTACTTC.

The rearrangement uses TRBV9 and TRBJ1-6; 7 bases line up with TRBD1. Looked up from germline, CDR1 is SGDLS and CDR2 is YYNGEE. This CDR3 comprises 14 residues. The junction had 4 bases not matched to a gene; V was cut back by 4 bases and J by 6 bases. The CDR3 is CASSSRDSNSPLHF. The CDR3 nucleotides read TGTGCCAGCAGCTCCCGGGACAGTAATTCACCCCTCCACTTT.